The sequence of this T cell receptor beta chain was determined in a study of T-cell reconstitution after alpha-beta-depleted transplantation in children. TCRbeta library construction was performed incorporating unique molecular identifiers. Each CDR3 protein is one row after TCRdb ran MiXCR on the PCR reads. The sample has about 350,000 distinct CDR3 sequences, under 20% seen once. This CDR3 is built from 14 residues. Trimming took off 7 bases at V and 2 bases at J, with 15 bases between the two ends. CDR1 MNHEY and CDR2 SMNVEV come from the germline V gene (reference sequence). This TCR came from a male patient aged 2-15 years who had a stem cell transplant for acute lymphoblastic leukemia, so the T cells may come from the graft donor. The V call is TRBV27, the J call TRBJ2-7, with D perhaps TRBD1 or TRBD2 (5 bases each). The sequencing here drew on PBMCs, mostly from graft donor cells, taken 360 days after TCRalphabeta/CD19-depleted stem cell transplant. CDR3 bases: TGTGCCAGCAAACCGGGACGAGAGGCCTACGAGCAGTACTTC. Translated: CASKPGREAYEQYF.